The clone carrying this TCR beta chain was seen a handful of times. Its specificity is not known. The data were obtained in a study of cytomegalovirus exposure and HLA in healthy donors. Whole-study findings and limits: 150 or so TCR beta chains were listed as cytomegalovirus-associated. Researchers reported from a later analysis that most CMV-associated TCR beta chains appeared HLA-restricted.

CDR1 and CDR2 (germline): MNHNY, SVGAGI (reference sequence). The CDR3 has 14 residues. The V end lost 2 bases, the J end lost 5 bases, and 12 bases lay between the germline ends. PCR involved 60 Vbeta and 13 Jbeta primers. Here immunoSEQ multiplex PCR was the method, and the copy in TCRdb shows in-frame clones only, minus some. This sample has about 140,000 clones; approximately 78% occur once, and the top ten carry roughly 3.2%. The J gene is TRBJ1-1, the V gene TRBV6-6; no clear D. The specimen was PBMCs. This clonotype was sampled from a man aged 18 to 30 in good health and CMV-seropositive. The CDR3 spells CASSYELETTEAFF. CDR3 bases: TGTGCCAGCAGTTACGAGCTGGAGACGACTGAAGCTTTCTTT.